The 25 T cell receptor beta chains below all came from one sample that was sequenced in a study of T-cell memory formation after mild COVID-19. TCRdb processed the 5' RACE reads anew with MiXCR; each CDR3 protein has one entry. The sample includes almost 45,000 distinct CDR3 sequences, around 6.3% of them seen just once. The sequenced sample consisted of PBMCs or a T cell subset sorted from them (not recorded which). The receptor set was obtained from an adult who had mild COVID-19 (a few samples of this study predate the infection). Cell type and time point are not known.

The table lists this clonotype with many counts. V is TRBV28 and J is TRBJ1-2; D might be TRBD1 (5 bases). CDR1 MDHEN and CDR2 SYDVKM come from the germline V gene. V lost 3 bases to trimming and J lost 6 bases, with 11 bases between them. CDR3 length equals 13 residues. The CDR3 region is CASSFSGHHGYTF. The CDR3 DNA sequence: TGTGCCAGCAGTTTCTCAGGGCATCATGGCTACACCTTC.

This clonotype was detected ten times or more. This chain uses TRBV12-3 or TRBV12-4 with TRBJ2-7; 12 nucleotides agree with TRBD2. This CDR3 is built from 15 residues. V was pared by 6 bases and J by 2 bases, with 5 bases of the junction left unmatched. The CDR3 region has the DNA TGTGCCAGCAGCCGGCTAGCGGGGGGGGCCTACGAGCAGTACTTC. This gives the protein CASSRLAGGAYEQYF.

The table lists this clonotype with many counts. V usage is TRBV12-3 or TRBV12-4 and J usage is TRBJ1-1; 7 bases match TRBD1. Unmatched junction bases numbered 9, after V lost 8 bases and J lost 6 bases. The CDR3 loop spans 13 amino acids. The CDR3 DNA follows: TGTGCCAGCTACGGGACAGTCAGCCCTGAAGCTTTCTTT. It specifies CASYGTVSPEAFF.

The rearrangement joins TRBV5-4 to TRBJ2-7; D perhaps matches TRBD1 (6 bases). The V end lost 4 bases, the J end lost 5 bases, and 19 bases lay between the germline ends. The germline CDR1 and CDR2 sequences are SGHNT and YYREEE (reference sequence). The CDR3 length is 15 residues. CDR3: CASSPGSGVLHEQYF. CDR3 DNA: TGTGCCAGCAGCCCCGGATCAGGGGTTCTCCACGAGCAGTACTTC. Based on the CDR3 plus reference TRBV5-4 and TRBJ2-7, the full variable domain is ETGVTQSPTHLIKTRGQQVTLRCSSQSGHNTVSWYQQALGQGPQFIFQYYREEENGRGNFPPRFSGLQFPNYSSELNVNALELDDSALYLCASSPGSGVLHEQYFGPGTRLTVT.

There are many counts of this clonotype. This sequence joins TRBV10-3 and TRBJ2-2; 7 bases align to TRBD2. Germline lookup yields CDR1 ENHRY and CDR2 SYGVKD. The CDR3 is 11 amino acids. V was clipped by 11 bases and J by 7 bases; unmatched bases: 4. In DNA, the CDR3 is TGTGCCGTATCGGGGGGCGGGGAGCTGTTTTTT. It is translated as CAVSGGGELFF.

The table lists this clonotype with many counts. The V gene is TRBV4-2, the J gene TRBJ1-5; D perhaps matches TRBD1 (5 bases). This CDR3 has 16 residues. Germline V gene lookup returns CDR1 LGHNA and CDR2 YNFKEQ. V shed 0 bases and J shed 5 bases, with 14 bases lying between them. The CDR3 here is CASSQDPGAAYQPQHF. The CDR3 DNA reads as TGTGCCAGCAGCCAAGATCCCGGGGCTGCATATCAGCCCCAGCATTTT.

This clonotype was seen at least ten times. The chain employs TRBV7-9 and TRBJ1-5; no clear D gene. The CDR3 is 14 residues long. The germline CDR1 and CDR2 sequences are SEHNR and FQNEAQ (reference sequence). V shed 7 bases and J shed 3 bases, with 13 bases lying between them. CDR3 in amino acids: CASTQGPSNQPQHF. In nucleotides, the CDR3 is TGTGCCAGCACCCAAGGGCCGTCCAATCAGCCCCAGCATTTT.

This clonotype came up many times. The chain uses TRBV3-1 and TRBJ2-4, with D possibly matching TRBD1 (6 bases). Germline V gene sequence: CDR1 LGHDT, CDR2 YNNKEL (reference sequence). The CDR3 length is 13 residues. Trimming took off 4 bases at V and 5 bases at J, with 9 bases between the two ends. The chain's CDR3 is CASSPDSQNIQYF. CDR3 DNA sequence: TGTGCCAGCAGCCCGGACAGCCAAAACATTCAGTACTTC.

The rearrangement joins TRBV12-3 or TRBV12-4 to TRBJ1-4, with TRBD1 matching over 10 bases. This CDR3 is built from 14 residues. The ends lost 5 bases at V and 7 bases at J; junction bases unmatched: 4. The CDR3 here is CASSRQGASEKLFF. CDR3 nucleotide sequence: TGTGCCAGCAGTCGACAGGGGGCGAGTGAAAAACTGTTTTTT.

Here the CDR3 DNA reads TGCGCCAGCAGCTTTAGCGGGGGTCGCACAGATACGCAGTATTTT. Translated: CASSFSGGRTDTQYF. V gene TRBV5-1 combines with J gene TRBJ2-3, with 9 bases identical to TRBD2. Germline V gene lookup returns CDR1 SGHRS and CDR2 YFSETQ. The CDR3 sequence is 15 residues long. Losses at the gene ends were 2 bases for V and 1 base for J; bases not matched to a gene: 2.

The table lists this clonotype with many counts. The rearrangement joins TRBV6-2 or TRBV6-3 to TRBJ1-1; 8 bases map to TRBD1. Trimming at V came to 4 bases and at J to 6 bases, leaving 4 bases not matched to a gene. The CDR3 totals 13 residues. The germline V gene encodes CDR1 MNHEY and CDR2 SVGEGT. This chain's CDR3 is CASSFVQGAEAFF. The CDR3 DNA follows: TGTGCCAGCAGTTTTGTACAGGGGGCTGAAGCTTTCTTT.

This clonotype has a handful of counts. This chain uses TRBV12-3 or TRBV12-4 with TRBJ1-2, with a possible D match to TRBD1 (5 bases). CDR3 length equals 14 residues. Trimming removed 7 bases at V and 4 bases at J, with 16 bases between. CDR3 residues: CASTPGSSLYGYTF. In DNA, the CDR3 is TGTGCCAGCACCCCAGGGTCCAGCCTCTATGGCTACACCTTC.

This clonotype was counted at least ten times. CDR3 residues: CATSDLTAGGQVQYF. For the CDR3, the DNA is TGTGCCACCAGTGATTTGACAGCGGGGGGCCAGGTGCAGTATTTT. J is TRBJ2-3 and V is TRBV24-1; 9 nucleotides line up with TRBD2. This CDR3 contains 15 residues. Unmatched junction bases numbered 8, after V lost 0 bases and J lost 11 bases. In germline, CDR1 is KGHDR, CDR2 SFDVKD.

This clonotype was recorded at least ten times. This chain uses TRBV7-9 with TRBJ1-1; D may be TRBD1 (5 bases). The V end was cut by 2 bases, the J end by 4 bases, with 11 bases between. In germline, CDR1 is SEHNR, CDR2 FQNEAQ (reference sequence). The CDR3 runs to 14 residues. CDR3 loop: CASSLQGPTTEAFF. DNA for the CDR3: TGTGCCAGCAGCTTACAGGGTCCGACCACTGAAGCTTTCTTT.

This clonotype has ten or more counts. The rearrangement uses TRBV10-2 and TRBJ2-2; D is possibly TRBD2 (6 bases). Germline CDR1 reads WSHSY; CDR2 reads SAAADI. V was cut by 2 bases and J by 8 bases, with 15 bases left in between. This CDR3 has 15 residues. CDR3 DNA sequence: TGCGCCAGCAGTGAGCACAGGCCCGGGGGTGGGGAGCTGTTTTTT. Residues: CASSEHRPGGGELFF.

The rearrangement joins TRBV12-3 or TRBV12-4 to TRBJ2-1; 7 bases are a match to TRBD1. The CDR3 is 15 amino acids. The junction had 10 bases not matched to a gene; V was cut back by 5 bases and J by 6 bases. The CDR3 spells CASSAQGTAGNEQFF. For the CDR3, the DNA is TGTGCCAGCAGTGCACAGGGGACCGCGGGCAATGAGCAGTTCTTC.

This clonotype has at least ten counts. V and J are TRBV10-3 and TRBJ2-1, with D tentatively TRBD1 or TRBD2 (5 bases each). Germline V gene data show CDR1 as ENHRY and CDR2 as SYGVKD. Trimming took off 0 bases at V and 14 bases at J, with 14 bases between the two ends. This CDR3 comprises 13 residues. The CDR3 DNA follows: TGTGCCATCAGTGAGTCGAATCACAGGCGGGAGTTCTTC. It specifies CAISESNHRREFF.

This clonotype was counted at least ten times. The chain links TRBV29-1 to TRBJ2-1, with TRBD2 identical over 10 bases. This CDR3 contains 14 residues. CDR1 and CDR2 (germline): SQVTM, ANQGSEA. V dropped 6 bases and J dropped 6; count of bases not matched to a gene: 8. CDR3 nucleotides: TGCAGCGTGGTTCGGACTAGCGGCATCAATGAGCAGTTCTTC. It encodes CSVVRTSGINEQFF.

This clonotype showed up many times. The chain carries TRBV6-2 or TRBV6-3 and TRBJ2-1, with 7 bases identical to TRBD1. The CDR3 spans 13 residues. Germline V lookup: CDR1 MNHEY, CDR2 SVGEGT. Unmatched junction bases numbered 4, after V lost 11 bases and J lost 0 bases. CDR3 loop: CACRDSSYNEQFF. In DNA form, the CDR3 reads TGTGCCTGCCGGGACAGCTCCTACAATGAGCAGTTCTTC.

This clonotype was observed a few times. The rearrangement uses TRBV29-1 and TRBJ2-7, with D perhaps matching TRBD1 (6 bases). This CDR3 contains 12 residues. From germline, CDR1 is SQVTM and CDR2 ANQGSEA. Trimming shortened V by 7 bases and J by 7 bases, and 17 bases separated the two germline ends. This CDR3 is CSAGQLDGEQYF. Written as DNA, the CDR3 is TGCAGCGCCGGACAGTTGGACGGAGAGCAGTACTTC.

At least ten counts were recorded for this clonotype. The chain employs TRBV3-2 and TRBJ2-1. TRBV3-2 is a listed pseudogene. This CDR3 contains 11 residues. The CDR3 loop is CASSQRNEQFF. The CDR3, as DNA: TGTGCCAGCAGCCAAAGGAATGAGCAGTTCTTC.

This clonotype was counted at least ten times. The chain combines TRBV4-1 with TRBJ2-1; maybe TRBD2 (7 bases). The CDR3 is 17 residues long. Germline V gene sequence: CDR1 MGHRA, CDR2 YSYEKL. Trimming left V 0 bases short and J 7 bases short, with 19 bases between. CDR3 protein: CASSQDQRPGGTNEQFF. CDR3 nucleotide sequence: TGCGCCAGCAGCCAAGATCAAAGGCCGGGGGGCACAAATGAGCAGTTCTTC.

The chain combines TRBV24-1 with TRBJ2-3; TRBD2 might be the D (5 bases). The germline gives CDR1 KGHDR, CDR2 SFDVKD. The CDR3 has 15 amino acids. V lost 3 bases and J lost 2, with 11 bases in between. The CDR3 DNA is TGTGCCACCAGTGATCCGAGCGGCAACACAGATACGCAGTATTTT. This encodes CATSDPSGNTDTQYF.

This clonotype was found many times. The CDR3 nucleotides are TGTGCCAGCAGTTTATCGACAGGGTTTGTTTACGAGCAGTACTTC. Its translation is CASSLSTGFVYEQYF. The chain uses TRBV27 and TRBJ2-7; TRBD1 matches at 7 bases. This CDR3 has 15 amino acids. Losses at the gene ends were 0 bases for V and 4 bases for J; bases not matched to a gene: 6. Germline values: CDR1 MNHEY, CDR2 SMNVEV (reference sequence).

This clonotype was picked up many times. V is TRBV25-1 and J is TRBJ1-2; 8 bases match TRBD1. Germline CDR1 reads MGHDK; CDR2 reads SYGVNS. This CDR3 region has 15 residues. V dropped 3 bases and J dropped 6; count of bases not matched to a gene: 9. CDR3 coding DNA: TGTGCCAGCAGTGACCTGGGACAGGCGGTGAATGGCTACACCTTC. Its protein product is CASSDLGQAVNGYTF.